These 11 T cell receptor beta chains were sequenced from one sample in a study of identical twins. TCRdb itself ran the 5' RACE reads through MiXCR, one entry per CDR3 protein. The sample consists of 200,000 to 250,000 distinct CDR3 sequences, 7.5% of them appearing once. These sequences were also reported in another study, on yellow fever vaccine responses in identical twins.

Source material: memory (CD45RO+) T cells sorted from blood. The receptors were gathered from a woman under 30 in good health.

With regard to this clonotype: This may be a read error, as it is one base from a much larger clone. This sequence joins TRBV5-1 and TRBJ2-1; 9 bases fit TRBD1. Germline V gene data show CDR1 as SGHRS and CDR2 as YFSETQ. The CDR3 extends over 14 amino acids. In DNA form, the CDR3 reads TGCACCAGCAATCCGGGACAGGGAGAGGATGAGCAGTTCTTC. It specifies CTSNPGQGEDEQFF. The full variable domain, its missing parts supplied by reference TRBV5-1 and TRBJ2-1, is KAGVTQTPRYLIKTRGQQVTLSCSPISGHRSVSWYQQTPGQGLQFLFEYFSETQRNKGNFPGRFSGRQFSNSRSEMNVSTLELGDSALYLCTSNPGQGEDEQFFGPGTRLTVL.

The CDR3 protein is CASSLASGRHNEQFF. The CDR3 DNA is TGTGCCAGCAGCTTAGCTAGCGGGAGACACAATGAGCAGTTCTTC. This sequence joins TRBV7-9 and TRBJ2-1; TRBD2 agrees at 9 bases. The CDR3 totals 15 residues. The germline V gene has CDR1 SEHNR and CDR2 FQNEAQ (reference sequence). With 0 bases clipped from V and 5 bases from J, the junction kept 2 bases outside the gene matches.

Within the sample, this clonotype is medium-sized. The chain combines TRBV5-1 with TRBJ2-5; 8 nucleotides align to TRBD2. Unmatched junction bases numbered 6, after V lost 1 base and J lost 1 base. Germline CDR1 SGHRS, CDR2 YFSETQ. This CDR3 comprises 16 residues. In nucleotides, the CDR3 is TGCGCCAGCAGCTTGAGTGGCGGGGGGCTCCAAGAGACCCAGTACTTC. Protein: CASSLSGGGLQETQYF.

The CDR3 DNA sequence: TGTGCCAGCAGCTTAAAGGGGGGGGAAGAGGAGACCCAGTACTTC. Translated, it gives CASSLKGGEEETQYF. The chain is built from TRBV7-9 and TRBJ2-5, with TRBD2 as a possible D gene (7 bases). Germline V gene sequence: CDR1 SEHNR, CDR2 FQNEAQ (reference sequence). Between the trimmed V and J ends, which lost 2 bases and 5 bases, there was a span of 15 bases. CDR3 length equals 15 residues.

J is TRBJ2-1 and V is TRBV6-2 or TRBV6-3, with 11 positions matching TRBD2. CDR1 MNHEY and CDR2 SVGEGT come from the germline V gene. J lost 7 bases, V lost 6 bases, and 5 bases had no gene match. This CDR3 spans 14 amino acids. CDR3 loop: CASRTSGRVNEQFF. The CDR3, as DNA: TGTGCCAGCAGAACTAGCGGGAGAGTTAATGAGCAGTTCTTC.

At least ten counts were recorded for this clonotype. The chain recombines TRBV7-2 with TRBJ2-5, with D unresolved. Deletions cut 5 bases from V and 3 bases from J, with 7 bases between. CDR1 is SGHTA and CDR2 is FQGNSA in the germline V gene. The CDR3 has 12 amino acids. Written as DNA, the CDR3 is TGTGCCAGCAGCAACACGAAAGAGACCCAGTACTTC. Residues: CASSNTKETQYF.

This clonotype was seen a few times. This chain links TRBV7-2 with TRBJ2-5; tentatively, D is TRBD2 (6 bases). The CDR3 runs to 13 residues. CDR1 and CDR2 (germline): SGHTA, FQGNSA. V lost 3 bases and J 9 bases, leaving 14 bases between the germline ends. The chain's CDR3 is CASSLVAARAQYF. DNA for the CDR3: TGTGCCAGCAGCTTGGTAGCGGCTCGGGCCCAGTACTTC.

This clonotype was counted at least ten times. The rearrangement links TRBV5-1 to TRBJ2-7; D gene unclear. The germline V and J ends were trimmed by 0 bases and 0 bases, with 4 bases remaining between them. Germline CDR1 reads SGHRS; CDR2 reads YFSETQ. The CDR3 totals 13 residues. The CDR3 coding sequence is TGCGCCAGCAGCTTGGACGGCTCCTACGAGCAGTACTTC. It codes for CASSLDGSYEQYF.

This clonotype was observed a handful of times. The chain combines TRBV6-1 with TRBJ1-1; no definite D call. This CDR3 has 13 residues. Germline CDR1 is MNHNS and CDR2 is SASEGT. V shed 4 bases and J shed 5 bases, with 11 bases lying between them. CDR3 in amino acids: CASSVRHETEAFF. CDR3 nucleotide sequence: TGTGCCAGCAGTGTTCGACACGAGACTGAAGCTTTCTTT.

This clonotype was counted many times. V gene TRBV6-1 combines with J gene TRBJ2-1; 14 bases map to TRBD2. The germline CDR1 and CDR2 sequences are MNHNS and SASEGT. CDR3 length equals 17 residues. The ends lost 6 bases at V and 5 bases at J; junction bases unmatched: 9. The CDR3 DNA reads as TGTGCCAGCAGCCTTGCCTCGACTAGCGGGGGGGACAATGAGCAGTTCTTC. Its protein is CASSLASTSGGDNEQFF.

This clonotype turned up a few times. The chain combines TRBV7-9 with TRBJ2-1, with 9 bases aligning to TRBD2. CDR1 and CDR2 (germline): SEHNR, FQNEAQ (reference sequence). The CDR3 spans 17 residues. With V trimmed by 4 bases and J by 0 bases, 7 bases remained unmatched. In DNA, the CDR3 is TGTGCCAGCAGCTCCCGGGGTAGCGGGAGCTCCTACAATGAGCAGTTCTTC. Translated: CASSSRGSGSSYNEQFF. Together with reference TRBV7-9 and TRBJ2-1, the CDR3 gives the full variable domain: DTGVSQNPRHKITKRGQNVTFRCDPISEHNRLYWYRQTLGQGPEFLTYFQNEAQLEKSRLLSDRFSAERPKGSFSTLEIQRTEQGDSAMYLCASSSRGSGSSYNEQFFGPGTRLTVL.